These 9 T cell receptor beta chains originate from one sample sequenced in a study of T cell changes during pregnancy in multiple sclerosis. Sequenced by immunoSEQ multiplex PCR; TCRdb stores in-frame clones only, minus some. The profile covers 25,000 to 35,000 clones, with approximately 89% appearing a single time and under 12% taken by the ten largest. The sequenced sample was CD8+ T cells from peripheral blood mononuclear cells, obtained in the second trimester of pregnancy. The receptor source for this set is a female donor with multiple sclerosis, enrolled in a pregnancy study.

The rearrangement uses TRBV5-6 and TRBJ2-5; maybe TRBD2 (5 bases). CDR1 is SGHDT and CDR2 is YYEEEE in the germline V gene. Deletions cut 0 bases from V and 2 bases from J, with 20 bases between. The CDR3 spans 18 residues. The CDR3 loop is CASSLGTLDQKWQETQYF. CDR3 nucleotide sequence: TGTGCCAGCAGCTTGGGGACTTTGGACCAGAAGTGGCAAGAGACCCAGTACTTC.

This chain connects TRBV7-3 to TRBJ2-2, with TRBD2 matching over 7 bases. This CDR3 is 13 amino acids long. J was trimmed by 8 bases and V by 4 bases; bases with no gene match: 4. Germline V gives CDR1 SGHTA, CDR2 FQGTGA. CDR3 protein: CASSSGGGGELFF. The CDR3 nucleotides are TGTGCCAGCAGCTCGGGCGGGGGTGGGGAGCTGTTTTTT.

This rearrangement joins TRBV4-2 to TRBJ2-7; 11 bases fit TRBD2. The CDR3 covers 16 residues. The germline gives CDR1 LGHNA, CDR2 YNFKEQ. V trimming: 1 base; J trimming: 5 bases; junction bases outside the gene matches: 7. This chain's CDR3 is CASSQAGGGLADEQYF. As DNA, the CDR3 is TGTGCCAGCAGCCAAGCCGGGGGGGGACTAGCGGACGAGCAGTACTTC.

V usage is TRBV7-3 and J usage is TRBJ2-7; D might be TRBD2 (7 bases). V was clipped by 2 bases and J by 5 bases, with 10 bases between them. Germline V gives CDR1 SGHTA, CDR2 FQGTGA. The CDR3 loop spans 13 amino acids. The DNA of the CDR3 is TGTGCCAGCAGCTTAGGGGGGGCCAACGAGCAGTACTTC. Protein product: CASSLGGANEQYF. Together with reference TRBV7-3 and TRBJ2-7, the CDR3 gives the full variable domain: GAGVSQTPSNKVTEKGKYVELRCDPISGHTALYWYRQSLGQGPEFLIYFQGTGAADDSGLPNDRFFAVRPEGSVSTLKIQRTERGDSAVYLCASSLGGANEQYFGPGTRLTVT.

The rearrangement uses TRBV19 and TRBJ2-2; no clear D. The germline V and J ends were trimmed by 10 bases and 1 base, with 13 bases remaining between them. Germline V CDR1 and CDR2: LNHDA, SQIVND (reference sequence). The CDR3 contains 14 residues. The CDR3 is CATKRWQNTGELFF. The CDR3 nucleotides are TGTGCCACTAAGAGGTGGCAGAACACCGGGGAGCTGTTTTTT.

V usage is TRBV5-4 and J usage is TRBJ1-2; 7 nucleotides agree with TRBD1. Germline loops: CDR1 SGHNT, CDR2 YYREEE (reference sequence). The J segment lost 5 bases and the V segment lost 3 bases, leaving 13 bases of the junction unmatched. CDR3 length: 16 amino acids. DNA of the CDR3: TGTGCCAGCAGCTCGGGGACAGACTCAGCCCTTTATGGCTACACCTTC. It specifies CASSSGTDSALYGYTF.

This chain joins TRBV5-1 and TRBJ1-2, with D maybe TRBD1 (6 bases). V lost 4 bases and J lost 1, with 8 bases in between. The CDR3 has 13 residues. Germline V gene sequence: CDR1 SGHRS, CDR2 YFSETQ. In DNA, the CDR3 is TGCGCCAGCAGCGTGACAGGTAACTATGGCTACACCTTC. This encodes CASSVTGNYGYTF.

The V call is TRBV2, the J call TRBJ2-7; the match to TRBD2 covers 7 bases. V lost 2 bases and J lost 3; bases outside the gene matches: 10. Germline-derived CDR1 and CDR2 are SNHLY and FYNNEI. The CDR3 is made up of 16 amino acids. The CDR3 coding sequence is TGTGCCAGCAGTGAATGGTTTTCTAGCGGAGGCTACGAGCAGTACTTC. Translating gives CASSEWFSSGGYEQYF.

The chain carries TRBV5-1 and TRBJ1-2; perhaps TRBD1 as D (6 bases). From germline, CDR1 is SGHRS and CDR2 YFSETQ. Trimming took off 1 base at V and 5 bases at J, with 12 bases between the two ends. The CDR3 is 14 amino acids. The DNA for the CDR3 is TGCGCCAGCAGCTTGTCAGGGGCTGGATATGGCTACACCTTC. Amino acid sequence: CASSLSGAGYGYTF.